Listed here are 9 T cell receptor beta chains from one sample, sequenced in a study of CD8 T cells in ankylosing spondylitis. In TCRdb, the 5' RACE reads were re-called with MiXCR into one record per CDR3 protein. The sample holds fewer than 400,000 distinct CDR3 sequences, under 15% seen once. The sequenced sample was blood, either unsorted or a sorted T cell fraction (not recorded which). The receptors were gathered from a male donor with ankylosing spondylitis or in good health (not recorded which).

J is TRBJ2-5 and V is TRBV7-9; D perhaps matches TRBD2 (5 bases). CDR3 size: 14 residues. The ends were cut back, 5 bases at V and 5 bases at J, with 15 bases in the middle. CDR1 SEHNR and CDR2 FQNEAQ come from the germline V gene (reference sequence). The CDR3 sequence: CASSQWTGKETQYF. The CDR3 bases are TGTGCCAGCAGCCAATGGACTGGGAAGGAGACCCAGTACTTC.

V and J are TRBV7-8 and TRBJ1-5, with D unclear. Trimming pared 1 base from V and 10 bases from J, leaving 8 bases between. Germline CDR1 reads SGHVS; CDR2 reads FQNEAQ. The CDR3 contains 12 residues. The CDR3 is CASSLDVPPQHF. The DNA for the CDR3 is TGTGCCAGCAGCTTAGATGTCCCCCCCCAGCATTTT.

The chain couples TRBV12-3 or TRBV12-4 to TRBJ1-2, with no clear D. The CDR3 totals 13 residues. Deletions cut 2 bases from V and 8 bases from J, with 12 bases between. As DNA, the CDR3 is TGTGCCAGCAGTTTATTTGCCCCCGCGGGCTACACCTTC. Protein sequence: CASSLFAPAGYTF.

This clonotype was observed many times. The chain recombines TRBV12-3 or TRBV12-4 with TRBJ1-4; 10 nucleotides align to TRBD1. The CDR3 spans 14 residues. The V segment lost 6 bases and the J segment 8 bases; nucleotides outside the gene matches: 6. CDR3: CASSPGQGGEKLFF. CDR3 coding DNA: TGTGCCAGCAGCCCCGGACAGGGGGGAGAAAAACTGTTTTTT.

This rearrangement joins TRBV29-1 to TRBJ1-1; possibly TRBD1 for D (5 bases). The V gene's germline CDR1 is SQVTM and CDR2 ANQGSEA. CDR3 size: 13 residues. V lost 6 bases and J 4 bases, leaving 15 bases between the germline ends. The CDR3 loop reads CSVRGVLTTEAFF. DNA for the CDR3: TGCAGCGTACGGGGGGTTTTGACCACTGAAGCTTTCTTT.

This sequence joins TRBV11-2 and TRBJ2-1; 13 bases are shared with TRBD2. The CDR3 totals 19 residues. V was pared by 5 bases and J by 1 base, with 11 bases of the junction left unmatched. CDR1 and CDR2 (germline): SGHAT, FQNNGV. The CDR3: CASSATSGRAFTSYNEQFF. CDR3 sequence (DNA): TGTGCCAGCAGCGCAACTAGCGGGAGGGCCTTTACGTCCTACAATGAGCAGTTCTTC.

The rearrangement joins TRBV3-1 to TRBJ2-7; D gene uncertain. Germline V gene sequence: CDR1 LGHDT, CDR2 YNNKEL (reference sequence). CDR3 length: 14 residues. Deletions cut 2 bases from V and 6 bases from J, with 14 bases between. This CDR3 reads CASSQTLGRAEQYF. The CDR3 DNA is TGTGCCAGCAGCCAAACCTTAGGTCGGGCCGAGCAGTACTTC.

The chain recombines TRBV20-1 with TRBJ1-1; 7 bases fit TRBD1. Unmatched junction bases numbered 3, after V lost 2 bases and J lost 0 bases. The CDR3 loop spans 14 amino acids. Germline CDR1 is DFQATT and CDR2 is SNEGSKA (reference sequence). CDR3 bases: TGCAGTGCTAGAACGGGACAGATGAACACTGAAGCTTTCTTT. This codes for CSARTGQMNTEAFF.

V usage is TRBV18 and J usage is TRBJ1-5; tentative D call: TRBD1 (5 bases). The CDR3 totals 17 residues. V was clipped by 1 base and J by 0 bases, with 13 bases between them. Germline assignment: CDR1 KGHSH and CDR2 LQKENI. CDR3 DNA: TGTGCCAGCTCACCACGCGGGCGGGGGGATAGCAATCAGCCCCAGCATTTT. Its translation is CASSPRGRGDSNQPQHF.